The 32 T cell receptor beta chains below were found in one sample sequenced in a study of shared clonotypes between healthy human individuals. Sequenced by immunoSEQ multiplex PCR; TCRdb stores in-frame clones only, minus some. The sample has around 1.5 million clones, approximately 98% seen once. The specimen was naive CD4+ T cells sorted from blood. Subset denoted: CD45RA+ positively selected. The receptor set was obtained from a man under 40 in good health.

The chain employs TRBV28 and TRBJ1-4, with 8 positions matching TRBD1. V shed 2 bases, J shed 5 bases, and the junction held 4 bases outside the gene matches. Germline V gene data show CDR1 as MDHEN and CDR2 as SYDVKM. This CDR3 comprises 15 residues. The CDR3 protein is CASSLPTGANEKLFF. Written as DNA, the CDR3 is TGTGCCAGCAGTTTACCGACAGGGGCGAATGAAAAACTGTTTTTT.

The chain joins TRBV2 to TRBJ1-5; no clear D gene. CDR3 length equals 13 residues. The germline V gene has CDR1 SNHLY and CDR2 FYNNEI. V shed 4 bases and J shed 7 bases, with 11 bases lying between them. CDR3 loop: CASSGVEGQPQHF. CDR3 coding DNA: TGTGCCAGCAGTGGTGTGGAAGGACAGCCCCAGCATTTT. The variable domain in full, completed from reference TRBV2 and TRBJ1-5, reads EPEVTQTPSHQVTQMGQEVILRCVPISNHLYFYWYRQILGQKVEFLVSFYNNEISEKSEIFDDQFSVERPDGSNFTLKIRSTKLEDSAMYFCASSGVEGQPQHFGDGTRLSIL.

CDR3 DNA sequence: TGTGCCAGCAGCCCCACACAGGGAAGCTATGGCTACACCTTC. Protein product: CASSPTQGSYGYTF. The chain recombines TRBV11-2 with TRBJ1-2, with a possible D match to TRBD1 (6 bases). This CDR3 is 14 amino acids long. Germline CDR1 is SGHAT and CDR2 is FQNNGV. The V gene lost 5 bases and the J gene lost 4 bases, with 14 bases spanning the gap.

The chain carries TRBV6-5 and TRBJ2-1; D unclear. Trimming took 2 bases from V and 0 from J, leaving 8 bases between them. Per germline, CDR1 MNHEY and CDR2 SVGAGI. The CDR3 is 15 amino acids. CDR3 sequence (DNA): TGTGCCAGCAGTTACGCACTGAGCTCCTACAATGAGCAGTTCTTC. Translated, it gives CASSYALSSYNEQFF.

This clone was observed a single time. The chain carries TRBV5-1 and TRBJ2-1; D is tentatively TRBD1 or TRBD2 (6 bases each). Trimming cost V 5 bases and J 8 bases, with 29 bases left between them. This CDR3 region has 18 residues. CDR1 is SGHRS, CDR2 YFSETQ, per germline. The CDR3 is CASRPRGGSEVGGDEQFF. CDR3 in DNA: TGCGCCAGCAGACCCCGAGGAGGATCGGAGGTGGGGGGCGATGAGCAGTTCTTC.

The chain has TRBV7-3 and TRBJ2-1, with D possibly being TRBD1 (5 bases). V lost 6 bases and J lost 14, with 20 bases in between. The CDR3 runs 13 residues. Germline V lookup: CDR1 SGHTA, CDR2 FQGTGA. The CDR3, as DNA: TGTGCCAGCAGTCAAAAACTGGGGCAGACCGAGTTCTTC. Residues: CASSQKLGQTEFF.

The rearrangement joins TRBV5-4 to TRBJ2-7; 9 nucleotides match TRBD2. The CDR3 is 15 residues long. Germline assignment: CDR1 SGHNT and CDR2 YYREEE (reference sequence). V was clipped by 3 bases and J by 4 bases; unmatched bases: 8. CDR3 sequence: CASSSNSGSMYEQYF. The CDR3 DNA reads TGTGCCAGCAGCTCTAATAGCGGGAGTATGTACGAGCAGTACTTC.

The table lists this clone with a count of one. The same CDR3 can be traced to other DNA sequences in this sample. This chain links TRBV7-2 with TRBJ2-7; no firm D call. V dropped 2 bases and J dropped 3 bases, with 8 bases sitting between them. In germline, CDR1 is SGHTA, CDR2 FQGNSA. This CDR3 region has 13 residues. CDR3 sequence: CASSLSGYYEQYF. The CDR3 coding sequence is TGTGCCAGCAGCTTATCGGGTTACTACGAGCAGTACTTC.

The V gene is TRBV18, the J gene TRBJ1-2; 8 nucleotides agree with TRBD1. Germline assignment: CDR1 KGHSH and CDR2 LQKENI. The junction had 20 bases not matched to a gene; V was cut back by 3 bases and J by 5 bases. CDR3 length: 19 residues. The CDR3 reads CASSPLTDRGTRRGYGYTF. The CDR3 nucleotides read TGTGCCAGCTCACCCTTGACAGACAGGGGAACACGAAGAGGTTATGGCTACACCTTC. The full variable domain, with the rest looked up from reference TRBV18 and TRBJ1-2, is NAGVMQNPRHLVRRRGQEARLRCSPMKGHSHVYWYRQLPEEGLKFMVYLQKENIIDESGMPKERFSAEFPKEGPSILRIQQVVRGDSAAYFCASSPLTDRGTRRGYGYTFGSGTRLTVV.

V and J are TRBV7-3 and TRBJ2-3; TRBD2 matches 9 bases. The germline V gene has CDR1 SGHTA and CDR2 FQGTGA. The CDR3 length is 17 residues. Losses at the gene ends were 0 bases for V and 1 base for J; bases not matched to a gene: 5. The CDR3: CASSLTGTSSGTDTQYF. DNA for the CDR3: TGTGCCAGCAGCTTAACAGGGACTAGCAGCGGCACAGATACGCAGTATTTT.

The chain joins TRBV2 to TRBJ2-1, with 16 bases aligning to TRBD2. Germline V gene lookup returns CDR1 SNHLY and CDR2 FYNNEI. The V segment lost 5 bases and the J segment 7 bases; nucleotides outside the gene matches: 11. This CDR3 has 18 amino acids. CDR3 amino acids: CASSLTGTSGRAWNEQFF. The DNA of the CDR3 is TGTGCCAGCAGTCTGACCGGGACTAGCGGGAGGGCGTGGAATGAGCAGTTCTTC. Supplemented by reference TRBV2 and TRBJ2-1, the full variable domain reads EPEVTQTPSHQVTQMGQEVILRCVPISNHLYFYWYRQILGQKVEFLVSFYNNEISEKSEIFDDQFSVERPDGSNFTLKIRSTKLEDSAMYFCASSLTGTSGRAWNEQFFGPGTRLTVL.

The chain employs TRBV28 and TRBJ2-1; D might be TRBD2 (5 bases). Germline lookup yields CDR1 MDHEN and CDR2 SYDVKM. V was pared by 3 bases and J by 10 bases, with 16 bases between. The CDR3 length is 14 residues. The chain's CDR3 is CASSLLAVGREQFF. CDR3 coding DNA: TGTGCCAGCAGTTTGCTAGCCGTAGGTCGGGAGCAGTTCTTC.

The chain recombines TRBV28 with TRBJ2-3; possible D gene TRBD2, 6 bases. The CDR3 is made up of 14 amino acids. Looked up from germline, CDR1 is MDHEN and CDR2 is SYDVKM. Trimming took 8 bases from V and 14 from J, leaving 26 bases between them. CDR3 coding DNA: TGTGCCAGCCGGGCATCAGGTGGGACGTGGCGGGGGTATTTT. Amino acids: CASRASGGTWRGYF.

The V gene is TRBV30, the J gene TRBJ1-2; 9 nucleotides align to TRBD1. Germline loops: CDR1 GTSNPN, CDR2 SVGIG (reference sequence). The length of the CDR3 is 14 residues. Unmatched junction bases numbered 7, after V lost 0 bases and J lost 8 bases. CDR3 protein: CAWSVLKTGGGYTF. CDR3 nucleotide sequence: TGTGCCTGGAGTGTACTGAAGACAGGGGGAGGCTACACCTTC.

Concerning this clone itself: The junction departs from the called germline gene at one end, perhaps through a read error. CDR3: CASSLDRATTGELFF. As DNA, the CDR3 is TGCGCCAGCAGTTTGGACAGGGCAACCACCGGGGAGCTGTTTTTT. V is TRBV5-1 and J is TRBJ2-2; 8 positions agree with TRBD1. The length of the CDR3 is 15 residues. Germline assignment: CDR1 SGHRS and CDR2 YFSETQ. Full variable domain (rest looked up from reference TRBV5-1 and TRBJ2-2): KAGVTQTPRYLIKTRGQQVTLSCSPISGHRSVSWYQQTPGQGLQFLFEYFSETQRNKGNFPGRFSGRQFSNSRSEMNVSTLELGDSALYLCASSLDRATTGELFFGEGSRLTVL.

The rearrangement joins TRBV28 to TRBJ2-3; maybe TRBD2 (6 bases). The CDR3 spans 14 residues. Trimming shortened V by 4 bases and J by 5 bases, and 13 bases separated the two germline ends. CDR1 and CDR2 from the germline V gene are MDHEN and SYDVKM. CDR3 loop: CASSSAGPGDTQYF. In nucleotides, the CDR3 is TGTGCCAGCAGTTCGGCGGGACCGGGAGATACGCAGTATTTT.

The V call is TRBV7-3, the J call TRBJ2-1, with unresolved D. V shed 4 bases and J shed 10 bases, with 11 bases lying between them. The CDR3 spans 12 residues. Germline V gene data show CDR1 as SGHTA and CDR2 as FQGTGA. Here the CDR3 DNA reads TGTGCCAGCAGCTCGAACCGGGTCGAGCAGTTCTTC. It translates to CASSSNRVEQFF.

Of note for this clone: The junction differs from germline at one of its ends, possibly a read error. The chain employs TRBV15 and TRBJ2-7; D possibly corresponds to TRBD1 (5 bases). CDR3 length equals 12 residues. Germline V gene sequence: CDR1 LNHNV, CDR2 YYDKDF (reference sequence). This CDR3 reads CATSRDWWRRGF. The CDR3 DNA is TGTGCCACCAGCAGAGATTGGTGGAGAAGGGGCTTC.

V usage is TRBV2 and J usage is TRBJ2-3, with D unresolved. This CDR3 spans 11 amino acids. In germline, CDR1 is SNHLY, CDR2 FYNNEI. Trimming pared 0 bases from V and 9 bases from J, leaving 4 bases between. In DNA, the CDR3 is TGTGCCAGCAGTGAAGCGTCGACGCAGTATTTT. Encoded protein: CASSEASTQYF.

The chain uses TRBV5-1 and TRBJ1-1, with D perhaps matching TRBD1 (6 bases). Looked up from germline, CDR1 is SGHRS and CDR2 is YFSETQ. CDR3 length: 15 residues. V lost 4 bases and J 3 bases, leaving 16 bases between the germline ends. This CDR3 reads CASSQGQRWDTEAFF. The CDR3 DNA is TGCGCCAGCAGCCAAGGACAGAGGTGGGACACTGAAGCTTTCTTT.

The J gene is TRBJ2-2, the V gene TRBV28; TRBD1 is a possible D gene (6 bases). Germline values: CDR1 MDHEN, CDR2 SYDVKM. Trimming removed 4 bases from V and 4 bases from J, with 10 bases in between. This CDR3 is 14 amino acids long. DNA for the CDR3: TGTGCCAGCAGTTCTCCAGGGGTCACCGGGGAGCTGTTTTTT. Translation: CASSSPGVTGELFF.

This clone was detected only once. The V call is TRBV18, the J call TRBJ2-1; 16 bases match TRBD2. This CDR3 is built from 18 residues. Germline-derived CDR1 and CDR2 are KGHSH and LQKENI. V was pared by 3 bases and J by 6 bases, with 8 bases of the junction left unmatched. In DNA, the CDR3 is TGTGCCAGCTCACCCGGGACTAGCGGGAGGGCGCGGGTCAATGAGCAGTTCTTC. Residues: CASSPGTSGRARVNEQFF.

This clone appeared once. V usage is TRBV29-1 and J usage is TRBJ1-1, with 9 bases fitting TRBD1. The germline V gene encodes CDR1 SQVTM and CDR2 ANQGSEA. The CDR3 consists of 15 residues. V was clipped by 7 bases and J by 10 bases; unmatched bases: 19. CDR3: CSGGGQGEAWVSAFF. CDR3 sequence (DNA): TGCAGCGGTGGGGGACAGGGTGAGGCCTGGGTTTCAGCTTTCTTT. Variable domain in full (rest from reference TRBV29-1 and TRBJ1-1): SAVISQKPSRDICQRGTSLTIQCQVDSQVTMMFWYRQQPGQSLTLIATANQGSEATYESGFVIDKFPISRPNLTFSTLTVSNMSPEDSSIYLCSGGGQGEAWVSAFFGQGTRLTVV.

The rearrangement joins TRBV5-1 to TRBJ1-1; the match to TRBD1 covers 9 bases. The CDR3 has 14 residues. Trimming removed 0 bases from V and 7 bases from J; junction bases left unmatched: 4. CDR1 is SGHRS and CDR2 is YFSETQ in the germline V gene. Here the CDR3 DNA reads TGCGCCAGCAGCTTGGGGACAGGGGTGGATGAAGCTTTCTTT. It specifies CASSLGTGVDEAFF.

On this clone: Other DNA sequences within the sample encode an identical CDR3. The chain recombines TRBV5-1 with TRBJ2-1; 8 positions agree with TRBD2. This CDR3 spans 14 amino acids. With 0 bases clipped from V and 6 bases from J, the junction kept 2 bases outside the gene matches. Germline V gene data show CDR1 as SGHRS and CDR2 as YFSETQ. Here the CDR3 DNA reads TGCGCCAGCAGCTTGGTAGCGGGAAGCAATGAGCAGTTCTTC. Amino acid sequence: CASSLVAGSNEQFF.

V usage is TRBV7-3 and J usage is TRBJ1-2, with TRBD1 matching over 10 bases. The trim removed 4 bases at V and 6 bases at J, leaving 2 bases unmatched. The CDR3 is 13 amino acids. CDR1 and CDR2 from the germline V gene are SGHTA and FQGTGA. CDR3 bases: TGTGCCAGCAGCTCGGGACAGGGGAATGGCTACACCTTC. Translating it yields CASSSGQGNGYTF.

Concerning this clone: Within the sample, other DNA sequences also encode this same CDR3. The V call is TRBV14, the J call TRBJ2-2, with D perhaps matching TRBD1 (5 bases). Germline lookup yields CDR1 SGHDN and CDR2 FVKESK. V lost 1 base, J lost 4 bases, and 7 bases lay in between. The CDR3 totals 14 residues. The CDR3 sequence is CASSQVRGTGELFF. In DNA form, the CDR3 reads TGTGCCAGCAGCCAAGTAAGGGGCACCGGGGAGCTGTTTTTT.

This chain connects TRBV29-1 to TRBJ1-2; 9 bases are shared with TRBD1. The CDR3 length is 13 residues. Germline values: CDR1 SQVTM, CDR2 ANQGSEA. Trimming removed 4 bases from V and 2 bases from J; junction bases left unmatched: 2. The CDR3 loop is CSVGDRVNYGYTF. CDR3 bases: TGCAGCGTTGGGGACAGGGTCAACTATGGCTACACCTTC.

The J gene is TRBJ2-1, the V gene TRBV2; 7 bases line up with TRBD2. With 1 base clipped from V and 13 bases from J, the junction kept 7 bases outside the gene matches. Germline V CDR1 and CDR2: SNHLY, FYNNEI. This CDR3 has 13 amino acids. CDR3 sequence reads: CASSEEEGLVQFF. The CDR3 DNA reads TGTGCCAGCAGTGAAGAAGAAGGACTAGTCCAGTTCTTC.

V usage is TRBV5-1 and J usage is TRBJ2-1; D not certain. V lost 0 bases and J 6 bases, leaving 13 bases between the germline ends. The CDR3 loop spans 15 amino acids. CDR1 and CDR2 (germline): SGHRS, YFSETQ. The CDR3 spells CASSLDPRGRNEQFF. The DNA for the CDR3 is TGCGCCAGCAGCTTGGATCCCCGCGGTCGCAATGAGCAGTTCTTC.

Remarks on this clone: Other DNA sequences within the sample encode an identical CDR3. V gene TRBV28 combines with J gene TRBJ2-7; D uncertain. This CDR3 region has 12 residues. V lost 2 bases and J 2 bases, leaving 4 bases between the germline ends. Germline V gives CDR1 MDHEN, CDR2 SYDVKM. DNA for the CDR3: TGTGCCAGCAGTTTAAGGCCCTACGAGCAGTACTTC. This gives the protein CASSLRPYEQYF.

The chain is built from TRBV18 and TRBJ2-3; D unresolved. This CDR3 comprises 12 residues. Germline-derived CDR1 and CDR2 are KGHSH and LQKENI. The V end was cut by 3 bases, the J end by 10 bases, with 11 bases between. The CDR3 protein is CASSPLRGAQYF. The DNA for the CDR3 is TGTGCCAGCTCACCCCTCCGTGGAGCGCAGTATTTT.